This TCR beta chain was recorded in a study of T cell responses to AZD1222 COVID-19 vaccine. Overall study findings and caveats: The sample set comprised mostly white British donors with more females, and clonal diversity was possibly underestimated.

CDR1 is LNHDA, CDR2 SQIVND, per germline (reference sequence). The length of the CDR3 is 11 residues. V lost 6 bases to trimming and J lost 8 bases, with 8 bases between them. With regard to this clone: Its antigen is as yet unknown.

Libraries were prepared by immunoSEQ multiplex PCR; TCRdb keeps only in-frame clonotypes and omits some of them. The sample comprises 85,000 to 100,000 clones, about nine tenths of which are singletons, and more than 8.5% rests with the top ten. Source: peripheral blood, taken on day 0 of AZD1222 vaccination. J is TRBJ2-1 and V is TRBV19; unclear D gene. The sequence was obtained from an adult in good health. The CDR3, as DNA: TGTGCCAGTAGCGGAAGGTATGAGCAGTTCTTC. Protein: CASSGRYEQFF.